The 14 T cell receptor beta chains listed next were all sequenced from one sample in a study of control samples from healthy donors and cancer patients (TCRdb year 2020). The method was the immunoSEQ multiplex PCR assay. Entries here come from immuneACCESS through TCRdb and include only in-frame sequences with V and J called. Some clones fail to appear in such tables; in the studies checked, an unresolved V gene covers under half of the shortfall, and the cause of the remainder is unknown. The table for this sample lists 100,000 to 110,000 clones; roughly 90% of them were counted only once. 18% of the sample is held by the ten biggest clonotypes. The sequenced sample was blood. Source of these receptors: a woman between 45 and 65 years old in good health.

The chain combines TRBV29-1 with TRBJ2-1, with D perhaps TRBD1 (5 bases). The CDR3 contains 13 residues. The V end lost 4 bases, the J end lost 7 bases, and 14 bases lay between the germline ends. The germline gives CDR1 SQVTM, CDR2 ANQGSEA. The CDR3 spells CSVAGHLGNEQFF. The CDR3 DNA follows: TGCAGCGTTGCAGGACACCTTGGAAATGAGCAGTTCTTC.

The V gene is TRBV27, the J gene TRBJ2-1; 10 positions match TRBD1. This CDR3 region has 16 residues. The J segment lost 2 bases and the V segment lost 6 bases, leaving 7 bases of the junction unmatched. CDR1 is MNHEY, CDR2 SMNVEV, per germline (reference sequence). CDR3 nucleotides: TGTGCCAGCAGCCCTATGGGGACAGGGGCCTACAATGAGCAGTTCTTC. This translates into CASSPMGTGAYNEQFF.

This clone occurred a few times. The CDR3 DNA sequence: TGTGCCAGCAACCGGGGGCAGGGGATTAACTATGGCTACACCTTC. Translated: CASNRGQGINYGYTF. The chain is built from TRBV6-5 and TRBJ1-2, with a weak D call TRBD1 (6 bases). The CDR3 runs 15 residues. Germline CDR1 reads MNHEY; CDR2 reads SVGAGI. V was trimmed by 7 bases and J by 1 base, leaving 16 bases between them.

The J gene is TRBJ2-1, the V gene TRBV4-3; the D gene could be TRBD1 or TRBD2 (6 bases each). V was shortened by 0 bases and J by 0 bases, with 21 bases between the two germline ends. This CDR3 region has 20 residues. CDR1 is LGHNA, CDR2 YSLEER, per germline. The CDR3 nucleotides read TGCGCCAGCAGCCAAGATGTCTCTAGCGCCGAAGGGGGCTCCTACAATGAGCAGTTCTTC. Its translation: CASSQDVSSAEGGSYNEQFF.

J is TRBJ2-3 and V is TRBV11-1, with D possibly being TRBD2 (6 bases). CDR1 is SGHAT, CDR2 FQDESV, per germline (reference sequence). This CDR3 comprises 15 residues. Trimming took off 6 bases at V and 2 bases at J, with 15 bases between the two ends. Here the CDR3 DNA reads TGTGCCAGCAGTTCCATCGGGAGTACCACAGATACGCAGTATTTT. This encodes CASSSIGSTTDTQYF.

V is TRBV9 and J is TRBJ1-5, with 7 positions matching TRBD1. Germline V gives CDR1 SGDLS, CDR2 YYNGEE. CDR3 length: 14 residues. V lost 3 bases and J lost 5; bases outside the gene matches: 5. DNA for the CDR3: TGTGCCAGCAGCGCCAGGGGGATCGATCAGCCCCAGCATTTT. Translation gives CASSARGIDQPQHF.

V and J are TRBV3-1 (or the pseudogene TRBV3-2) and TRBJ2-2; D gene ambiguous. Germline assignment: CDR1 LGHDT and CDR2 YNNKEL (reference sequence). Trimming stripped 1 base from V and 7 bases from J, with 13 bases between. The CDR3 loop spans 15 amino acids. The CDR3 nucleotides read TGTGCCAGCAGCCAAGCGAGGACCAAAATCGGGGAGCTGTTTTTT. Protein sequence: CASSQARTKIGELFF.

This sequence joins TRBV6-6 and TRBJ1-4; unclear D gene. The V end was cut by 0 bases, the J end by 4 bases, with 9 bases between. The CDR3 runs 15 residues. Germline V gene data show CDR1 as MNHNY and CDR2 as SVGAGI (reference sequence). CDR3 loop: CASSYSRRFNEKLFF. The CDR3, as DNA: TGTGCCAGCAGTTACTCCCGCCGTTTTAATGAAAAACTGTTTTTT.

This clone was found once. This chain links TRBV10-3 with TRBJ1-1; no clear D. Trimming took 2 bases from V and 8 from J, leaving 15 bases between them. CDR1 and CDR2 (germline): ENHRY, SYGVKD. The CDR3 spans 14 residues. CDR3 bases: TGTGCCATCAGTGAGAAGATGGATGTCATGGAAGCTTTCTTT. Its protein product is CAISEKMDVMEAFF.

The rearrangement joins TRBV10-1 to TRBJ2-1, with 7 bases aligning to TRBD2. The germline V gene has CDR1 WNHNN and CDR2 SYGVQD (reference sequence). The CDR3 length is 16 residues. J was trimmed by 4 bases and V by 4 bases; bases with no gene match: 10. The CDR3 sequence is CASSGGAAGSYNEQFF. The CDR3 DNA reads TGCGCCAGCAGTGGTGGGGCAGCGGGATCATACAATGAGCAGTTCTTC.

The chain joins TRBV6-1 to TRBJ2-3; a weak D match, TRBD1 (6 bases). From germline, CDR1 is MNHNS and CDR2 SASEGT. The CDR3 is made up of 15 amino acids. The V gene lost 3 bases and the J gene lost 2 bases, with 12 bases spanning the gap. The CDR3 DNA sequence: TGTGCCAGCAGTGACCGCCGGGACAACACAGATACGCAGTATTTT. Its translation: CASSDRRDNTDTQYF.

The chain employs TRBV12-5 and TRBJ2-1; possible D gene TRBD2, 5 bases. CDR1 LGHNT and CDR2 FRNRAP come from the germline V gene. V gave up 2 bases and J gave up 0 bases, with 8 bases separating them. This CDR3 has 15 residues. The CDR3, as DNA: TGTGCTAGTGGTTTGTTGGGGAGCTCCTACAATGAGCAGTTCTTC. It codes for CASGLLGSSYNEQFF.

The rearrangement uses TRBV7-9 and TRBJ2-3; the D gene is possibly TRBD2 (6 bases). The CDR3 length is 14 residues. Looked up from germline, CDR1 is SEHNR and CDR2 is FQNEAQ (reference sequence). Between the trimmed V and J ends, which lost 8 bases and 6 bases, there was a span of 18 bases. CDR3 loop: CASEDVGGLDTQYF. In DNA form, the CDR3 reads TGTGCCAGCGAGGATGTCGGGGGTCTGGATACGCAGTATTTT.

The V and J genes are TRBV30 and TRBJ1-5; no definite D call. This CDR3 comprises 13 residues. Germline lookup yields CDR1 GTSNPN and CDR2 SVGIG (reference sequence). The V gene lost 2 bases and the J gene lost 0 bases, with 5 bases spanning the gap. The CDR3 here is CAWSWDSNQPQHF. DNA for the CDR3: TGTGCCTGGAGTTGGGATAGCAATCAGCCCCAGCATTTT.